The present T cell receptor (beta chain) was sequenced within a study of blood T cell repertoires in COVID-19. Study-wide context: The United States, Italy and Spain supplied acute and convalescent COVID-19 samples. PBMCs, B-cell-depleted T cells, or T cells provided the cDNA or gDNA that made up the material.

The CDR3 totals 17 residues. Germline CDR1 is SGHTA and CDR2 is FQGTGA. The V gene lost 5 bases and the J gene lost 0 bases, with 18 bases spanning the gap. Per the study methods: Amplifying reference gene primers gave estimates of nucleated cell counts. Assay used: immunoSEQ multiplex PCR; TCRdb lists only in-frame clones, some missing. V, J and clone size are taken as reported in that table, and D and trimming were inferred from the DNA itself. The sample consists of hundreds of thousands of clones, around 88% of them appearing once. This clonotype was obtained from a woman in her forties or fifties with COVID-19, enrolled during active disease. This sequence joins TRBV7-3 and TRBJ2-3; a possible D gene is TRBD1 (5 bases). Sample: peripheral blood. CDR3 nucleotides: TGTGCCAGCAGCCCCAGACAGTCTGTGTCTAGCACAGATACGCAGTATTTT. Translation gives CASSPRQSVSSTDTQYF.